These T cell receptor beta chains were read from a single sample in a study of breast tumors, draining lymph nodes, adjacent tissues. TCRdb fed the multiplex PCR reads into MiXCR, producing one record per CDR3 protein. The repertoire includes 85,000 to 130,000 distinct CDR3 sequences, 21% of them detected once, and roughly 1.2% sits in the top ten. What was sequenced was axillary lymph node tissue. The receptor set was obtained from a female donor with breast cancer. Some clones in this sample may be carry-over from other donors' samples. Each CDR3 is given with its conserved first and last residue. A D gene is named only where the DNA matches it firmly. A row's size may be missing; if present it is once, few, many or a size class.

J: TRBJ2-5
D: NA
V: TRBV5-8
size: many
CDR3: CASSPLSPTGREKETQYF
DNA: TGTGCCAGCAGCCCCTTAAGCCCGACAGGGCGGGAGAAAGAGACCCAGTACTTC

J: TRBJ1-2
D: NA
V: TRBV4-2
size: many
CDR3: CASSQDPGQLNYGYTF
DNA: TGTGCCAGCAGCCAAGATCCGGGACAACTAAACTATGGCTACACCTTC

J: TRBJ2-3
D: NA
V: TRBV5-6
size: NA
CDR3: CVSSRRVDTQYF
DNA: TGTGTCAGCAGCCGGAGGGTGGATACGCAGTATTTT

J: TRBJ1-5
D: NA
V: TRBV5-1
size: many
CDR3: CASSLLPGDQPQHF
DNA: TGCGCCAGCAGCTTGCTTCCGGGTGATCAGCCCCAGCATTTT

J: TRBJ2-3
D: NA
V: TRBV29-1
size: many
CDR3: CSVEGTPMGTDTQYF
DNA: TGCAGCGTTGAAGGGACGCCGATGGGCACAGATACGCAGTATTTT

J: TRBJ1-5
D: NA
V: TRBV15
size: many
CDR3: CATSRGEGGNQPQHF
DNA: TGTGCCACCAGCAGAGGTGAGGGGGGCAATCAGCCCCAGCATTTT

J: TRBJ2-2
D: TRBD2
V: TRBV12-3/TRBV12-4
size: NA
CDR3: CASSWTSGRYTGELFF
DNA: TGTGCCAGCAGTTGGACTAGCGGGCGATACACCGGGGAGCTGTTTTTT

J: TRBJ2-2
D: NA
V: TRBV12-3/TRBV12-4
size: NA
CDR3: CASSFPRQGIYTGELFF
DNA: TGTGCCAGCAGTTTCCCTAGGCAGGGGATATACACCGGGGAGCTGTTTTTT

J: TRBJ2-5
D: TRBD2
V: TRBV6-1
size: NA
CDR3: CASSASGGKETQYF
DNA: TGTGCCAGCAGTGCTAGCGGGGGGAAAGAGACCCAGTACTTC

J: TRBJ2-5
D: NA
V: TRBV27
size: many
CDR3: CASRHQTDQETQYF
DNA: TGTGCCAGCAGGCATCAGACAGACCAAGAGACCCAGTACTTC

J: TRBJ2-5
D: NA
V: TRBV7-8
size: many
CDR3: CASSLTVRGKETQYF
DNA: TGTGCCAGCAGCTTAACGGTCCGGGGAAAAGAGACCCAGTACTTC

J: TRBJ2-1
D: TRBD2
V: TRBV10-3
size: many
CDR3: CAISESPAGGAYNEQFF
DNA: TGTGCCATCAGTGAGTCCCCAGCGGGGGGGGCCTACAATGAGCAGTTCTTC

J: TRBJ2-3
D: NA
V: TRBV9
size: many
CDR3: CASSPILADTQYF
DNA: TGTGCCAGCAGCCCGATACTCGCGGATACGCAGTATTTT

J: TRBJ1-5
D: NA
V: TRBV9
size: many
CDR3: CASSSQDSNQPQHF
DNA: TGTGCCAGCAGCTCACAGGATAGCAATCAGCCCCAGCATTTT

J: TRBJ2-3
D: NA
V: TRBV7-9
size: many
CDR3: CASRPRSTDTQYF
DNA: TGTGCCAGCAGACCGCGCAGCACAGATACGCAGTATTTT

J: TRBJ2-3
D: NA
V: TRBV28
size: NA
CDR3: CASSPLPGPTSTDTQYF
DNA: TGTGCCAGCAGTCCCCTACCGGGACCCACAAGCACAGATACGCAGTATTTT

J: TRBJ2-1
D: TRBD1
V: TRBV5-1
size: many
CDR3: CASSLLFPDRGVNEQFF
DNA: TGCGCCAGCAGCCTATTATTCCCGGACAGGGGTGTGAATGAGCAGTTCTTC

J: TRBJ1-3
D: NA
V: TRBV10-3
size: many
CDR3: CAISESQGNTIYF
DNA: TGTGCCATCAGTGAGTCTCAGGGGAACACCATATATTTT

J: TRBJ1-3
D: NA
V: TRBV6-1
size: many
CDR3: CASSDVEGRNSGNTIYF
DNA: TGTGCCAGCAGCGACGTTGAGGGACGGAACTCTGGAAACACCATATATTTT

J: TRBJ1-2
D: TRBD1
V: TRBV6-4
size: many
CDR3: CASSRTGGSGYTF
DNA: TGTGCCAGCAGTCGGACAGGGGGCTCTGGCTACACCTTC

J: TRBJ2-5
D: TRBD1
V: TRBV27
size: NA
CDR3: CASSLYFGVRGMETQYF
DNA: TGTGCCAGCAGTTTATATTTCGGAGTCAGGGGGATGGAGACCCAGTACTTC

J: TRBJ2-4
D: NA
V: TRBV10-2
size: many
CDR3: CASSEDSRNIQYF
DNA: TGCGCCAGCAGTGAGGACTCGAGGAACATTCAGTACTTC

J: TRBJ1-4
D: NA
V: TRBV19
size: many
CDR3: CASSETRGVLFF
DNA: TGTGCCAGTAGTGAAACGAGGGGTGTACTGTTTTTT

J: TRBJ2-2
D: NA
V: TRBV12-3/TRBV12-4
size: NA
CDR3: CASSLLENTGELFF
DNA: TGTGCCAGCAGTTTATTAGAGAACACCGGGGAGCTGTTTTTT

J: TRBJ1-2
D: TRBD1
V: TRBV7-9
size: many
CDR3: CASSSPPKGQTYGYTF
DNA: TGTGCCAGCAGCTCACCACCGAAGGGACAGACCTATGGCTACACCTTC

J: TRBJ2-7
D: NA
V: TRBV5-1
size: many
CDR3: CASSSNVPYEQYF
DNA: TGCGCCAGCAGCTCGAATGTGCCCTACGAGCAGTACTTC

J: TRBJ1-5
D: NA
V: TRBV2
size: many
CDR3: CASRARASNQPQHF
DNA: TGTGCCAGCAGGGCCCGGGCCAGCAATCAGCCCCAGCATTTT

J: TRBJ1-5
D: NA
V: TRBV10-3
size: many
CDR3: CATRERDQPQHF
DNA: TGTGCCACTAGAGAGAGGGACCAGCCCCAGCATTTT

J: TRBJ2-1
D: TRBD2
V: TRBV11-2
size: few
CDR3: CASSRGTSGRASVEQFF
DNA: TGTGCCAGCAGCCGAGGGACTAGCGGGAGGGCCTCAGTTGAGCAGTTCTTC

J: TRBJ1-5
D: NA
V: TRBV19
size: NA
CDR3: CATVGQHNQPQHF
DNA: TGTGCCACCGTCGGACAGCACAATCAGCCCCAGCATTTT

J: TRBJ2-1
D: TRBD2
V: TRBV2
size: many
CDR3: CASSEGEGSYNEQFF
DNA: TGTGCCAGCAGTGAGGGGGAGGGATCCTACAATGAGCAGTTCTTC

J: TRBJ2-1
D: TRBD2
V: TRBV19
size: many
CDR3: CASSKLTSGGNNEQFF
DNA: TGTGCCAGTAGTAAACTTACTAGCGGGGGTAACAATGAGCAGTTCTTC

J: TRBJ2-1
D: TRBD1
V: TRBV11-2
size: NA
CDR3: CASTGTGRYNEQFF
DNA: TGTGCCAGCACCGGGACAGGGAGATACAATGAGCAGTTCTTC

J: TRBJ2-7
D: NA
V: TRBV7-9
size: many
CDR3: CASSGTGEEVLEQYF
DNA: TGTGCCAGCAGCGGAACAGGGGAGGAGGTACTAGAGCAGTACTTC

J: TRBJ1-6
D: NA
V: TRBV25-1
size: many
CDR3: CASSDGYNSPLHF
DNA: TGTGCCAGCAGTGACGGATATAATTCACCCCTCCACTTT

J: TRBJ2-1
D: NA
V: TRBV5-8
size: NA
CDR3: CASSLAGRVYNEQFF
DNA: TGTGCCAGCAGCTTGGCCGGCAGGGTTTACAATGAGCAGTTCTTC

J: TRBJ1-2
D: TRBD1
V: TRBV19
size: many
CDR3: CASSRQGAYGYTF
DNA: TGTGCCAGTAGTAGGCAGGGGGCCTATGGCTACACCTTC

J: TRBJ1-5
D: NA
V: TRBV30
size: many
CDR3: CAWSGQGNQPQHF
DNA: TGTGCCTGGAGTGGACAAGGCAATCAGCCCCAGCATTTT

J: TRBJ2-3
D: NA
V: TRBV7-8
size: medium-sized
CDR3: CASSLLVAPADTQYF
DNA: TGTGCCAGCAGTCTATTGGTGGCCCCAGCAGATACGCAGTATTTT

J: TRBJ2-2
D: TRBD2
V: TRBV12-5
size: NA
CDR3: CASGYHPGTSAGELFF
DNA: TGTGCTAGTGGTTACCACCCCGGGACTAGCGCCGGGGAGCTGTTTTTT

J: TRBJ1-5
D: NA
V: TRBV4-1
size: many
CDR3: CASSQGPGQPQHF
DNA: TGCGCCAGCAGCCAAGGACCGGGGCAGCCCCAGCATTTT

J: TRBJ2-1
D: NA
V: TRBV7-3
size: many
CDR3: CASSPIGGFYNEQFF
DNA: TGTGCCAGCAGCCCTATCGGGGGCTTCTACAATGAGCAGTTCTTC

J: TRBJ1-5
D: TRBD1
V: TRBV15
size: many
CDR3: CATSSPGTGGNQPQHF
DNA: TGTGCCACCAGCAGTCCCGGGACAGGTGGGAATCAGCCCCAGCATTTT

J: TRBJ2-7
D: NA
V: TRBV19
size: many
CDR3: CASSIGGHMYEQYF
DNA: TGTGCCAGTAGTATAGGGGGACACATGTACGAGCAGTACTTC

J: TRBJ2-1
D: TRBD2
V: TRBV28
size: many
CDR3: CASRPGLYNEQFF
DNA: TGTGCCAGCAGACCGGGACTATACAATGAGCAGTTCTTC

J: TRBJ1-1
D: NA
V: TRBV5-1
size: few
CDR3: CASSLAQVGYTEAFF
DNA: TGCGCCAGCAGCTTGGCGCAGGTCGGTTACACTGAAGCTTTCTTT

J: TRBJ1-3
D: TRBD1
V: TRBV14
size: many
CDR3: CASSQVWGTDRVYGNTIYF
DNA: TGTGCCAGCAGCCAAGTTTGGGGGACTGACAGGGTGTATGGAAACACCATATATTTT

J: TRBJ1-2
D: NA
V: TRBV10-2
size: many
CDR3: CASRDNLNYGYTF
DNA: TGCGCCAGCCGGGACAACCTTAACTATGGCTACACCTTC

J: TRBJ1-4
D: TRBD1
V: TRBV5-1
size: many
CDR3: CASSLATGGPEKLFF
DNA: TGCGCCAGCAGCTTGGCTACAGGGGGGCCCGAAAAACTGTTTTTT

J: TRBJ2-1
D: NA
V: TRBV5-6
size: many
CDR3: CASSLDKISYNEQFF
DNA: TGTGCCAGCAGCTTGGACAAGATCTCCTACAATGAGCAGTTCTTC

J: TRBJ2-2
D: TRBD2
V: TRBV9
size: few
CDR3: CASSVSGLVNTGELFF
DNA: TGTGCCAGCAGCGTATCGGGACTAGTGAACACCGGGGAGCTGTTTTTT